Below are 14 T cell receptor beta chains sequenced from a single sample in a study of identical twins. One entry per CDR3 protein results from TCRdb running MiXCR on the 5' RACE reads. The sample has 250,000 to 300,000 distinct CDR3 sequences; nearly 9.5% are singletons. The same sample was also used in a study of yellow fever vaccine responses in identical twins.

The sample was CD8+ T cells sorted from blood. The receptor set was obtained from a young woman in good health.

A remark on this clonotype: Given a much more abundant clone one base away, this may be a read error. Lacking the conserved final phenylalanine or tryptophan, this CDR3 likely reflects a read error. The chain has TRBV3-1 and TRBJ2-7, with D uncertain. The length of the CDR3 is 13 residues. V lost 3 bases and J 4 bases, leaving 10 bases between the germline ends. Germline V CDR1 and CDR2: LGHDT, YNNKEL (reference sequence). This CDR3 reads CASSQTSEYEQYL. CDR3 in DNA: TGTGCCAGCAGCCAGACGTCCGAGTACGAGCAGTACTTA.

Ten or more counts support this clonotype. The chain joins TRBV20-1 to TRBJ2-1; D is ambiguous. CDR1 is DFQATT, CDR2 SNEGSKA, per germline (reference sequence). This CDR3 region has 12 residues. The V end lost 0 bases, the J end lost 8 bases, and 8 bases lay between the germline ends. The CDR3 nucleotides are TGCAGTGCTAGAGATCAAGGTTATGAGCAGTTCTTC. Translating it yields CSARDQGYEQFF.

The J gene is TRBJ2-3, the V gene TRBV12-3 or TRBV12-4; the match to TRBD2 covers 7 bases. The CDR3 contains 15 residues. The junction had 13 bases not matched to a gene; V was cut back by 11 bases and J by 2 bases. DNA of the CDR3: TGTGCCGCAACTCTCGGCGGGACTAACACAGATACGCAGTATTTT. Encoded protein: CAATLGGTNTDTQYF.

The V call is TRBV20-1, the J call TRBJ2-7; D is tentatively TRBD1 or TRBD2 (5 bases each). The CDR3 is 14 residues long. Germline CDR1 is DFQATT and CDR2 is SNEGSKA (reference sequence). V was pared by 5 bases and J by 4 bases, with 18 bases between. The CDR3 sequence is CSAPGTRSSYEQYF. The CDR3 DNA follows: TGCAGTGCTCCCGGGACGCGTTCCTCGTACGAGCAGTACTTC.

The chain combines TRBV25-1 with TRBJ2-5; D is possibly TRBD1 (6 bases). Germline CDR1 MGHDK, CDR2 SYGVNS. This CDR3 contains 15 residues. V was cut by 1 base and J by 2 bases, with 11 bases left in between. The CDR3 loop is CASSELGGPQETQYF. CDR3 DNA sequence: TGTGCCAGCAGTGAATTAGGGGGTCCTCAAGAGACCCAGTACTTC.

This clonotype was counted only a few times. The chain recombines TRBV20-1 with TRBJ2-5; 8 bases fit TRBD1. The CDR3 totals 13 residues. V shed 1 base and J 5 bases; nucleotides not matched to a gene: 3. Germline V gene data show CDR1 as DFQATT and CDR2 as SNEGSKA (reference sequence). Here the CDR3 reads CSARGTGIETQYF. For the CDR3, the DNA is TGCAGTGCTAGAGGGACAGGGATCGAGACCCAGTACTTC.

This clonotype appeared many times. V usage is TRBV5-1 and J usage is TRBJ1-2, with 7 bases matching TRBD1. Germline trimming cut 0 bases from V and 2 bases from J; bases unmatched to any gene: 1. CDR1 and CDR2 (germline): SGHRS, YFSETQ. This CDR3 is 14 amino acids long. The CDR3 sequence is CASSLEGQNYGYTF. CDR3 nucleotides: TGCGCCAGCAGCTTGGAGGGACAGAACTATGGCTACACCTTC.

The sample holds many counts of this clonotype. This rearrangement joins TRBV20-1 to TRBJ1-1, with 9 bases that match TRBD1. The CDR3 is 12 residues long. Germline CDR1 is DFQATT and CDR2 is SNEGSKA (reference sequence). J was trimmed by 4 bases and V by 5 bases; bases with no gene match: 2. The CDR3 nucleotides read TGCAGTGCTCGGACAGGGGCCACTGAAGCTTTCTTT. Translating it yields CSARTGATEAFF.

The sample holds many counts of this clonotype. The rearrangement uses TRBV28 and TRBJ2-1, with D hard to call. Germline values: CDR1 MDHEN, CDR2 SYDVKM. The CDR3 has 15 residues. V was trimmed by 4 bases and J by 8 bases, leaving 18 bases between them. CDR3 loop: CASSSVSAKVYEQFF. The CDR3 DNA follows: TGTGCCAGCAGTTCGGTTTCCGCCAAGGTGTATGAGCAGTTCTTC.

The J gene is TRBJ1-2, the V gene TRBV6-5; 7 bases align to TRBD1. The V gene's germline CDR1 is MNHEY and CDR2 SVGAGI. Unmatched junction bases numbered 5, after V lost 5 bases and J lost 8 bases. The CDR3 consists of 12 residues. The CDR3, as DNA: TGTGCCAGCAGTGACAGGGTCTTCGGCTACACCTTC. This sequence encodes CASSDRVFGYTF.

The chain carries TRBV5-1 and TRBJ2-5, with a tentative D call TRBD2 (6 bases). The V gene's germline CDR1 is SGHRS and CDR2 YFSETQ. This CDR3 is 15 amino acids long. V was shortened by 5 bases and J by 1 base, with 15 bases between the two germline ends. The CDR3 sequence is CASRLAPGVQETQYF. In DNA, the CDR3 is TGCGCCAGCAGACTGGCCCCGGGGGTCCAAGAGACCCAGTACTTC. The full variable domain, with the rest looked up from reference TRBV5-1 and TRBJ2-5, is KAGVTQTPRYLIKTRGQQVTLSCSPISGHRSVSWYQQTPGQGLQFLFEYFSETQRNKGNFPGRFSGRQFSNSRSEMNVSTLELGDSALYLCASRLAPGVQETQYFGPGTRLLVL.

The CDR3 reads CATSRSGLAGGYEQFF. Written as DNA, the CDR3 is TGTGCCACCAGCAGATCCGGACTAGCGGGAGGCTATGAGCAGTTCTTC. The chain is built from TRBV15 and TRBJ2-1; 14 bases are shared with TRBD2. The trim removed 2 bases at V and 8 bases at J, leaving 5 bases unmatched. Germline lookup yields CDR1 LNHNV and CDR2 YYDKDF (reference sequence). CDR3 length equals 16 residues.

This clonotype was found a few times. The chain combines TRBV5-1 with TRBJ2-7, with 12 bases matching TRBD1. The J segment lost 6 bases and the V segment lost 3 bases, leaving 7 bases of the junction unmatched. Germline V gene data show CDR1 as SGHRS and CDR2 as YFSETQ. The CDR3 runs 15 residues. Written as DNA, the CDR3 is TGCGCCAGCAGCTGGGGACAGGGGGCTTCTGGCGAGCAGTACTTC. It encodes CASSWGQGASGEQYF.

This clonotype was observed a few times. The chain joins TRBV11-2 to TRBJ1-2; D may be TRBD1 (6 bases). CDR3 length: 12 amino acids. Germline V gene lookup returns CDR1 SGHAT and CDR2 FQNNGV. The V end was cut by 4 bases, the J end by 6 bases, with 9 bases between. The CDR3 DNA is TGTGCCAGCAGCTCCCCAGGGGATGGCTACACCTTC. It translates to CASSSPGDGYTF.